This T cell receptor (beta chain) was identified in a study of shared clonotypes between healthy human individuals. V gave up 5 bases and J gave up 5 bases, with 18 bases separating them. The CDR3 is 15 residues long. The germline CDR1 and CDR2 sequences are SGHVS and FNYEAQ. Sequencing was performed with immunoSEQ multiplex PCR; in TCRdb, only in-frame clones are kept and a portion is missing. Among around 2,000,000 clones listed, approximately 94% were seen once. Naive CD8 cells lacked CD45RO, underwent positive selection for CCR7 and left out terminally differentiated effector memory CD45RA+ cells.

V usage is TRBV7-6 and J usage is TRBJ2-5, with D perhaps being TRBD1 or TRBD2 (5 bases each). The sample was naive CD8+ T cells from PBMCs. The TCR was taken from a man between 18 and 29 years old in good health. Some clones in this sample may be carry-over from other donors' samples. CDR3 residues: CASSPGPLPRETQYF. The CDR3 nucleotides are TGTGCCAGCAGCCCGGGGCCTCTCCCGAGGGAGACCCAGTACTTC.